What follows are 30 T cell receptor beta chains derived from one specimen sequenced in a study of T-cell reconstitution after alpha-beta-depleted transplantation in children. The TCRbeta library was prepared with unique molecular identifiers. Via MiXCR, TCRdb re-called the PCR reads, giving one row per CDR3 protein. This table has 150,000 to 200,000 distinct CDR3 sequences, over 8.5% appearing once. The input for sequencing was PBMCs, taken before TCRalphabeta/CD19-depleted stem cell transplant. The receptors derive from a boy aged 2 to 10 with acute myeloid leukemia, due to receive a stem cell transplant.

This clonotype occurred many times. CDR3 DNA sequence: TGTGCCACCAGTGATTCCGCGGTGTCGATCAATGAGCAGTTCTTC. Translating gives CATSDSAVSINEQFF. This chain uses TRBV24-1 with TRBJ2-1; D gene uncertain. Germline V lookup: CDR1 KGHDR, CDR2 SFDVKD. The CDR3 spans 15 residues. Trimming removed 2 bases from V and 6 bases from J, with 13 bases in between.

This clonotype was counted ten times or more. Written as DNA, the CDR3 is TGTGCCAGCAGTTACCGGACTAGCGGGGTCCCAGAGACCCAGTACTTC. Protein sequence: CASSYRTSGVPETQYF. This sequence joins TRBV6-5 and TRBJ2-5, with 12 bases that match TRBD2. The V and J ends lost 2 bases and 4 bases, in that order; junction bases with no gene match: 5. Germline CDR1 is MNHEY and CDR2 is SVGAGI. This CDR3 is built from 16 residues.

This clonotype was counted ten times or more. V is TRBV7-9 and J is TRBJ1-2; TRBD1 is a possible D gene (5 bases). This CDR3 has 14 residues. The ends were cut back, 3 bases at V and 0 bases at J, with 8 bases in the middle. CDR1 is SEHNR, CDR2 FQNEAQ, per germline (reference sequence). DNA for the CDR3: TGTGCCAGCAGCTTTCAGGGAGCTAACTATGGCTACACCTTC. It specifies CASSFQGANYGYTF.

This clonotype was recorded at least ten times. This sequence joins TRBV5-1 and TRBJ2-1; 13 nucleotides agree with TRBD2. V gave up 4 bases and J gave up 6 bases; unmatched junction bases: 10. The CDR3 covers 17 residues. CDR1 and CDR2 (germline): SGHRS, YFSETQ. The CDR3 DNA reads as TGCGCCAGCAGCATACTAGCGGGAGGGCCGGGTTTCAATGAGCAGTTCTTC. Protein sequence: CASSILAGGPGFNEQFF. Together with reference TRBV5-1 and TRBJ2-1, the CDR3 gives the full variable domain: KAGVTQTPRYLIKTRGQQVTLSCSPISGHRSVSWYQQTPGQGLQFLFEYFSETQRNKGNFPGRFSGRQFSNSRSEMNVSTLELGDSALYLCASSILAGGPGFNEQFFGPGTRLTVL.

This clonotype has at least ten counts. V is TRBV12-3 or TRBV12-4 and J is TRBJ1-4; no firm D call. The CDR3 contains 13 residues. V was cut by 1 base and J by 10 bases, with 10 bases left in between. The CDR3: CASSLVLEGKLFF. The CDR3 DNA follows: TGTGCCAGCAGTTTAGTACTGGAAGGAAAACTGTTTTTT.

This clonotype was counted ten times or more. The V call is TRBV3-1, the J call TRBJ2-5; D is perhaps TRBD2 (5 bases). Trimming stripped 4 bases from V and 7 bases from J, with 19 bases between. The CDR3 consists of 15 residues. CDR1 is LGHDT, CDR2 YNNKEL, per germline (reference sequence). This chain's CDR3 is CASSLPGGTSRTQYF. As DNA, the CDR3 is TGTGCCAGCAGCCTCCCCGGAGGTACTTCGAGGACCCAGTACTTC.

This clonotype was seen once. The chain joins TRBV6-5 to TRBJ2-1; a weak D match, TRBD2 (6 bases). The germline gives CDR1 MNHEY, CDR2 SVGAGI. This CDR3 has 18 amino acids. V dropped 0 bases and J dropped 4 bases, with 19 bases sitting between them. The CDR3 DNA is TGTGCCAGCAGTTACTCGAGATGGTTGGGGGGACCATACAATGAGCAGTTCTTC. It yields the protein CASSYSRWLGGPYNEQFF.

This clonotype was seen repeatedly, ten times or more. The chain is built from TRBV24-1 and TRBJ2-1, with 11 bases identical to TRBD2. Unmatched junction bases numbered 5, after V lost 4 bases and J lost 4 bases. The CDR3 is made up of 16 amino acids. The germline gives CDR1 KGHDR, CDR2 SFDVKD. The CDR3 coding sequence is TGTGCCACCAGTGACCCCGGGACTAGCGGTTACAATGAGCAGTTCTTC. Protein: CATSDPGTSGYNEQFF.

The sample holds a few counts of this clonotype. The V and J genes are TRBV21-1 and TRBJ2-7. TRBV21-1 is a pseudogene locus. The length of the CDR3 is 14 residues. This chain's CDR3 is CASSKALLVYEQYV. CDR3 coding DNA: TGTGCCAGCAGCAAAGCGCTCTTGGTTTACGAGCAGTACGTC.

Comments on this clonotype: This could be a read error, since a much larger clone is one nucleotide away. The chain recombines TRBV7-2 with TRBJ1-2; no definite D call. This CDR3 is 14 amino acids long. Per germline, CDR1 SGHTA and CDR2 FQGNSA. CDR3 in amino acids: CASSLWGGNCGYTF. In nucleotides, the CDR3 is TGTGCCAGCAGCTTATGGGGAGGGAACTGTGGCTACACCTTC.

This clonotype was observed at least ten times. V gene TRBV3-1 combines with J gene TRBJ2-3; D unclear. Trimming took off 3 bases at V and 4 bases at J, with 14 bases between the two ends. The CDR3 sequence is 15 residues long. Germline CDR1 LGHDT, CDR2 YNNKEL (reference sequence). DNA for the CDR3: TGTGCCAGCAGCCAGGACCCGGTCGGCGCAGATACGCAGTATTTT. Amino acid sequence: CASSQDPVGADTQYF.

Note on this clonotype: This may stem from a read error, because a much larger clone lies one nucleotide away. The chain employs TRBV5-1 and TRBJ2-1; 8 nucleotides match TRBD1. Germline values: CDR1 SGHRS, CDR2 YFSETQ. The CDR3 is 13 amino acids. DNA for the CDR3: TGCGCCAGCAGCTCAACGTGGACAGGGACCCAGATCTTC. Residues: CASSSTWTGTQIF.

This clonotype was counted at least ten times. The genes are TRBV20-1 and TRBJ1-2; D gene uncertain. The CDR3 is 13 residues long. Germline-derived CDR1 and CDR2 are DFQATT and SNEGSKA (reference sequence). Trimming cost V 3 bases and J 5 bases, with 13 bases left between them. The CDR3, as DNA: TGCAGTGCTAGTGAAGTCGTTGGGTATGGCTACACCTTC. Amino acid sequence: CSASEVVGYGYTF.

Turning to this clonotype: A clone one base away is much larger, so this may be a read error. V is TRBV11-2 and J is TRBJ2-7; the D gene is possibly TRBD1 (5 bases). Germline values: CDR1 SGHAT, CDR2 FQNNGV. The CDR3 runs 13 residues. CDR3 DNA sequence: TGTGCCAGCAGCTTAATCTGGGGCCGCGAGCAGTCCTTC. Protein product: CASSLIWGREQSF.

About this clonotype: A much larger clone differs by one base, so this may be a read error. Since the CDR3 does not end with the conserved phenylalanine or tryptophan, this likely comes from a read error. The J gene is TRBJ2-5, the V gene TRBV28; D gene ambiguous. Germline assignment: CDR1 MDHEN and CDR2 SYDVKM. CDR3 length: 12 amino acids. Trimming cost V 5 bases and J 5 bases, with 9 bases left between them. For the CDR3, the DNA is TGTGCCAGCAGTCCTAGTGACGAGACCCAGTACCTC. It specifies CASSPSDETQYL.

This clonotype was recorded many times. This chain connects TRBV4-2 to TRBJ2-3; D unclear. The length of the CDR3 is 16 residues. Per the germline V gene, CDR1 is LGHNA and CDR2 is YNFKEQ. The V end was cut by 3 bases, the J end by 0 bases, with 13 bases between. The CDR3 nucleotides read TGTGCCAGCAGCCAGATAGCAAAGACTAGCACAGATACGCAGTATTTT. This encodes CASSQIAKTSTDTQYF.

Of note for this clonotype: A much larger clone is a single base away; this may be a read error. The gene calls are TRBV11-3 and TRBJ2-2, with a possible D match to TRBD2 (6 bases). Trimming cost V 4 bases and J 5 bases, with 14 bases left between them. The CDR3 contains 15 residues. Germline V gene sequence: CDR1 SGHNT, CDR2 YENEEA. CDR3 loop: CASSSPGEETGELFF. CDR3 sequence (DNA): TGTGCCAGCAGCTCTCCGGGGGAGGAAACCGGGGAGCTGTTTTTT.

Many counts were recorded for this clonotype. V is TRBV28 and J is TRBJ2-1; 7 bases fit TRBD2. Germline loops: CDR1 MDHEN, CDR2 SYDVKM. With V trimmed by 2 bases and J by 7 bases, 8 bases remained unmatched. The CDR3 covers 15 residues. The CDR3: CASSLTLAVTNEQFF. For the CDR3, the DNA is TGTGCCAGCAGTTTAACCCTAGCGGTCACGAATGAGCAGTTCTTC.

This clonotype has a count of ten or more. The rearrangement links TRBV3-1 to TRBJ1-6; D possibly corresponds to TRBD1 (6 bases). CDR3 length: 16 residues. V was trimmed by 4 bases and J by 9 bases, leaving 19 bases between them. Germline-derived CDR1 and CDR2 are LGHDT and YNNKEL (reference sequence). In DNA, the CDR3 is TGTGCCAGCAGCCCGGGTTTTTCGGACAGCCGTTCACCCCTCCACTTT. This gives the protein CASSPGFSDSRSPLHF.

At least ten counts were recorded for this clonotype. The chain combines TRBV5-4 with TRBJ2-2; TRBD2 might be the D (6 bases). Trimming removed 3 bases at V and 1 base at J, with 25 bases between. Germline CDR1 and CDR2: SGHNT and YYREEE (reference sequence). The CDR3 spans 20 residues. Written as DNA, the CDR3 is TGTGCCAGCAGCTCGGAAAATCCGGGACTTCCCGGCTGGAACACCGGGGAGCTGTTTTTT. It yields the protein CASSSENPGLPGWNTGELFF.

This clonotype was counted ten times or more. This chain uses TRBV5-1 with TRBJ2-5, with a weak D call TRBD2 (5 bases). Germline V gives CDR1 SGHRS, CDR2 YFSETQ. The ends were cut back, 6 bases at V and 2 bases at J, with 14 bases in the middle. There are 14 residues in the CDR3. CDR3 bases: TGCGCCAGCACTGAGCGGATGACACAAGAGACCCAGTACTTC. It is translated as CASTERMTQETQYF.

This clonotype was picked up many times. The chain has TRBV6-5 and TRBJ1-2; the match to TRBD1 covers 7 bases. The CDR3 sequence is 16 residues long. Trimming at V came to 0 bases and at J to 4 bases, leaving 8 bases not matched to a gene. Looked up from germline, CDR1 is MNHEY and CDR2 is SVGAGI. CDR3 in DNA: TGTGCCAGCAGTTACTCGGGCGTCGACAGGGCCTATGGCTACACCTTC. Protein product: CASSYSGVDRAYGYTF.

This clonotype was picked up many times. The rearrangement joins TRBV28 to TRBJ2-3; 7 positions agree with TRBD2. Germline V gene sequence: CDR1 MDHEN, CDR2 SYDVKM. V lost 3 bases, J lost 4 bases, and 10 bases stayed unmatched. This CDR3 has 16 amino acids. The CDR3 sequence: CASSFLSLAVPDTQYF. The CDR3 DNA reads TGTGCCAGCAGTTTTCTGAGCCTAGCGGTCCCAGATACGCAGTATTTT.

The genes are TRBV20-1 and TRBJ2-5, with D maybe TRBD2 (6 bases). The V gene's germline CDR1 is DFQATT and CDR2 SNEGSKA (reference sequence). The V end was cut by 6 bases, the J end by 2 bases, with 13 bases between. This CDR3 is 13 amino acids long. The CDR3 region is CSAAAGLQETQYF. The CDR3 DNA is TGCAGTGCCGCCGCGGGACTGCAAGAGACCCAGTACTTC.

Many counts were recorded for this clonotype. The chain couples TRBV11-2 to TRBJ2-2; D gene ambiguous. The CDR3 spans 14 residues. V lost 1 base, J lost 5 bases, and 8 bases lay in between. CDR1 SGHAT and CDR2 FQNNGV come from the germline V gene. CDR3 coding DNA: TGTGCCAGCAGCTTAGGGTTAGCTACCGGGGAGCTGTTTTTT. Translated: CASSLGLATGELFF. The entire variable domain, with the rest obtained from reference TRBV11-2 and TRBJ2-2, is as follows: EAGVAQSPRYKIIEKRQSVAFWCNPISGHATLYWYQQILGQGPKLLIQFQNNGVVDDSQLPKDRFSAERLKGVDSTLKIQPAKLEDSAVYLCASSLGLATGELFFGEGSRLTVL.

This clonotype was picked up many times. This chain connects TRBV7-2 to TRBJ1-1, with D possibly being TRBD1 (5 bases). Germline V lookup: CDR1 SGHTA, CDR2 FQGNSA. The length of the CDR3 is 15 residues. The V end lost 3 bases, the J end lost 5 bases, and 16 bases lay between the germline ends. The CDR3 protein is CASSLAGTAGTEAFF. The CDR3 bases are TGTGCCAGCAGCTTGGCCGGGACCGCCGGGACTGAAGCTTTCTTT.

The V and J genes are TRBV21-1 and TRBJ2-6; TRBD1, the table's D call, was not compared with the DNA. TRBV21-1 has pseudogene status. The CDR3 sequence is 15 residues long. The CDR3 DNA is TGTGCCAGCAGACAGGGCAAAGTAGGGGCCAACGTCCTGACTTTC. Encoded protein: CASRQGKVGANVLTF.

Many counts were recorded for this clonotype. V and J are TRBV14 and TRBJ1-2; 9 bases match TRBD1. CDR1 and CDR2 from the germline V gene are SGHDN and FVKESK. V shed 2 bases and J 9 bases; nucleotides not matched to a gene: 7. This CDR3 contains 14 residues. CDR3 loop: CASSQQTGGICYTF. The CDR3 DNA is TGTGCCAGCAGCCAACAAACAGGGGGCATTTGCTACACCTTC.

This clonotype was seen many times. This rearrangement joins TRBV15 to TRBJ2-5, with a tentative D call TRBD2 (6 bases). V gave up 5 bases and J gave up 2 bases, with 12 bases separating them. CDR3 size: 14 residues. The V gene's germline CDR1 is LNHNV and CDR2 YYDKDF (reference sequence). The CDR3 DNA is TGTGCCACCAGCCTCTGGGGGGTACAAGAGACCCAGTACTTC. Its protein is CATSLWGVQETQYF.

This clonotype was seen at least ten times. J is TRBJ2-7 and V is TRBV10-3; 8 positions match TRBD2. V was clipped by 4 bases and J by 3 bases; unmatched bases: 5. The germline V gene encodes CDR1 ENHRY and CDR2 SYGVKD. The CDR3 totals 14 residues. As DNA, the CDR3 is TGTGCCATCAGTGGGGTTAGCGGGAACTACGAGCAGTACTTC. It specifies CAISGVSGNYEQYF.